The entry below gives a single T cell receptor (beta chain) sequence along with its context. The antigen remains unidentified. Every participating donor gave one draw, a heparinised blood sample averaging about 116 mL. CD4+ naive, central memory, regulatory and stem cell-like memory subsets were isolated by sorting on CD45RO/CCR7/CD25/CD127/CD95/CD27. V was pared by 8 bases and J by 5 bases, with 5 bases of the junction left unmatched. CDR3 length: 13 residues. Germline loops: CDR1 SEHNR, CDR2 FQNEAQ (reference sequence). Sequenced material consisted of expressed TCRB transcripts (all of the isolated RNA was reverse transcribed). Sequencing used immunoSEQ multiplex PCR; TCRdb keeps in-frame clones, though not all of them. The sample contains some 330,000 clones, roughly an eighth of which appear only once. This record comes from a study of beta chain features in type 1 diabetes. Regarding the study as a whole: Across all four CD4+ subsets, people with type 1 diabetes showed modestly shorter TCRB CDR3s.

V and J are TRBV7-9 and TRBJ1-2, with TRBD1 matching 10 bases. This sequence was found in a woman under 30 with type 1 diabetes. Sequenced input: naive CD4+ T cells from blood. The CDR3 loop is CASDLGQGYGYTF. CDR3 nucleotides: TGTGCCAGCGACCTGGGACAGGGGTATGGCTACACCTTC.